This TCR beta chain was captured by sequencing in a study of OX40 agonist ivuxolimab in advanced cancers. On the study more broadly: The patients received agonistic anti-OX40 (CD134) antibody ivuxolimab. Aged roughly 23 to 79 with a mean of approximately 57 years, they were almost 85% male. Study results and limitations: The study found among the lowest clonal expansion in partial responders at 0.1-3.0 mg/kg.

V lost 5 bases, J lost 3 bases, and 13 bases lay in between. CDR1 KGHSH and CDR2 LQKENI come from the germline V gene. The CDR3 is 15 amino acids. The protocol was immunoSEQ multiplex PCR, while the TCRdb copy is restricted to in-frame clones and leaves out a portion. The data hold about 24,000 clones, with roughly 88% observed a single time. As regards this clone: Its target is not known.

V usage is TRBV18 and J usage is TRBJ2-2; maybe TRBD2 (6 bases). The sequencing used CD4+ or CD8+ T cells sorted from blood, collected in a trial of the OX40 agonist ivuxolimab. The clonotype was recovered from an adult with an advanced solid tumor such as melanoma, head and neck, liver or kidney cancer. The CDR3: CASSSASAYTGELFF. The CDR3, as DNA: TGTGCCAGCTCAAGTGCTAGCGCCTACACCGGGGAGCTGTTTTTT.